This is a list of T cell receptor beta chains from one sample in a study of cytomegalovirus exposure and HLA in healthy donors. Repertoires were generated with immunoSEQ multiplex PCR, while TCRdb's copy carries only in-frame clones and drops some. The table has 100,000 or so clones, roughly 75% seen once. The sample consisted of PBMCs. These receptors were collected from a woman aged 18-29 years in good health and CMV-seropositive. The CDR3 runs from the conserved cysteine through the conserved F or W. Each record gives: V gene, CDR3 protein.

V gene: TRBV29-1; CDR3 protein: CSVVRADTQYF
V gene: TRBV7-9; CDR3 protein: CASSIGLAGGTDPPDTQYF
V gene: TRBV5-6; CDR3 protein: CASSLDRDREQYF
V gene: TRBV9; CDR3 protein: CASSHIESGSSYNEQFF
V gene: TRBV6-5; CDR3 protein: CASTPAGGFNEQYF
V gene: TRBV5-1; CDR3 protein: CASSYPGTGGPRDGYTF
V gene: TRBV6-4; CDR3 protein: CASTTLRGAPPEAFF
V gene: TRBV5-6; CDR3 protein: CASSPAGNQPQHF
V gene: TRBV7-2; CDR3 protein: CASSLEDSLRGNQPQHF
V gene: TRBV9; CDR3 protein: CASSALGNTGELFF
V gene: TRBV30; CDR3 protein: CAWSFRGNQPQHF
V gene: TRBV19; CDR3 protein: CASKGEGYGYTF
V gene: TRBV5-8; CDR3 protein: CASSLEHRANEQYF
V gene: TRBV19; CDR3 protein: CASSISHSTDTQYF
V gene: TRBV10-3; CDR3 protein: CAISRQADTEAFF
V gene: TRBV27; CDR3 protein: CASTDIGGQGQETQYF
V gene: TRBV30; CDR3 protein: CAWSPGQGAPGELFF
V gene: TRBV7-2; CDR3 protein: CASSLYGAGGKLFF
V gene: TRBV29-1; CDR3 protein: CSVDGAGGAAIFNEQFF
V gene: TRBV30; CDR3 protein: CAWSVKRDNSPLHF
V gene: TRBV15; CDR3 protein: CATSRGTGGSSNQPQHF
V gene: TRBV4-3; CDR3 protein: CASSRTAARGGETQYF
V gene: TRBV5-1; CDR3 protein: CASSLESVGELFF
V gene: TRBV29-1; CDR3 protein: CSVELSGKSWYEQYF
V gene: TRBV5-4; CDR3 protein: CASSFRGQNQPQHF
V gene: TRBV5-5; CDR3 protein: CASSLGRGTGELFF
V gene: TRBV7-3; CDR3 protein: CASSLAQDTEAFF
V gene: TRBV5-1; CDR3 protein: CASSGTGQTNEKLFF
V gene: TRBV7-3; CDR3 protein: CASSLGGLAGRDEQFF
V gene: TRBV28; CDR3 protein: CASSIAGPRVEQYF
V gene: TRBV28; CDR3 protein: CASLKRGQETQYF
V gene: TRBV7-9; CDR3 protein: CASSLESSGSFF
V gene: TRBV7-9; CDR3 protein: CASSSGTGNQPQHF
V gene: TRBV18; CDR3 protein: CASSPDTSQGRGYTF
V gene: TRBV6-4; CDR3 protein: CASSRTGGAGTEAFF
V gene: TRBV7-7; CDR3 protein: CASSSGTGFTETQYF
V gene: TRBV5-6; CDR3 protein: CASTFRGYGYTF
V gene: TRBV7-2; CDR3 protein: CASSLGGRATYEQYF
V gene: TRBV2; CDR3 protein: CASLRGPYEQYF
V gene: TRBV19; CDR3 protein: CARCDEQFF
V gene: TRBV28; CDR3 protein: CASKTGDNEKLFF
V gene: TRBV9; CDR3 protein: CASSVGLAGETGELFF
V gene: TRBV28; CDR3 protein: CASSFRDYGYTF
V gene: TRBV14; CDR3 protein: CASSQGKGKGSYEQYF
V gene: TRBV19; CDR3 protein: CASSIRAMNTEAFF
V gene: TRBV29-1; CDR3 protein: CSVSLQGFSGNTIYF
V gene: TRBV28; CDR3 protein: CASSDRTGHSLFYGYTF
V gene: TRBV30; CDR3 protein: CAWRTGMLSEQYF
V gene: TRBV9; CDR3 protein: CASSVASLRAGELFF
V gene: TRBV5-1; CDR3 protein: CASSLVLAGNNEQFF
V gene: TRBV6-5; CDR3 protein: CASSYSWTDTEAFF
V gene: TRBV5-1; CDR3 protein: CASSQSPSGSKETQYF
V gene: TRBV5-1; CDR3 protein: CASRPNTGLNQPQHF
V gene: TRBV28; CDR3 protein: CAAAGVMAGFYEQYF
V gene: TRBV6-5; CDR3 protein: CASSYSQEETQYF
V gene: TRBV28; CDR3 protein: CASSPSGHKNIQYF
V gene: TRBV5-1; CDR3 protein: CASSLASGLAGPYNEQFF